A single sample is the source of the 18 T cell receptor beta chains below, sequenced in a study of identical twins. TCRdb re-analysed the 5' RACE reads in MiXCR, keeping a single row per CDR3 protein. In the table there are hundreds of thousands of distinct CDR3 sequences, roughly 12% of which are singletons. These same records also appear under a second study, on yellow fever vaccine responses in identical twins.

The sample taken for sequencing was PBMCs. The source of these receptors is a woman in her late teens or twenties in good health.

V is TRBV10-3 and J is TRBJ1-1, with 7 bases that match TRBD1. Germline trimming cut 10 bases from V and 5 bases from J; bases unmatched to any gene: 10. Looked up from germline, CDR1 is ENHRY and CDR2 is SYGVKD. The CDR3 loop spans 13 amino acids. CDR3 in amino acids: CATQGGKETEAFF. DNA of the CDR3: TGTGCCACCCAAGGGGGCAAGGAGACTGAAGCTTTCTTT.

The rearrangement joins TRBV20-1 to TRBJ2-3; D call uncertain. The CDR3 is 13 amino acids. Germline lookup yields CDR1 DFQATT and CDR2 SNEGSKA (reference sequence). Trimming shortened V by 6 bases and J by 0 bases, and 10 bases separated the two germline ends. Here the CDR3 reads CSAYPQSTDTQYF. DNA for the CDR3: TGCAGTGCCTATCCTCAGAGCACAGATACGCAGTATTTT.

The chain's CDR3 is CASSPERAGAYNEQFF. The CDR3 DNA follows: TGCGCCAGCAGCCCGGAGAGAGCGGGAGCCTACAATGAGCAGTTCTTC. V usage is TRBV4-1 and J usage is TRBJ2-1; TRBD2 matches 8 bases. V was pared by 4 bases and J by 2 bases, with 7 bases of the junction left unmatched. The CDR3 has 16 amino acids. Germline V gene lookup returns CDR1 MGHRA and CDR2 YSYEKL.

The CDR3 reads CSARDPGRAGYEQYF. The CDR3 nucleotides read TGCAGTGCTAGAGACCCCGGGAGGGCCGGCTACGAGCAGTACTTC. The gene calls are TRBV20-1 and TRBJ2-7; 8 nucleotides agree with TRBD2. This CDR3 has 15 residues. The germline CDR1 and CDR2 sequences are DFQATT and SNEGSKA (reference sequence). Germline trimming cut 0 bases from V and 3 bases from J; bases unmatched to any gene: 7.

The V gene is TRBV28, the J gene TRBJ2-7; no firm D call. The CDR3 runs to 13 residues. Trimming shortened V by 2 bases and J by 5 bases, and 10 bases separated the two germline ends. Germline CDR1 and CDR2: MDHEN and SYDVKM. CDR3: CASSLRSPNEQYV. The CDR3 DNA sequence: TGTGCCAGCAGTTTAAGATCCCCGAACGAGCAGTACGTC.

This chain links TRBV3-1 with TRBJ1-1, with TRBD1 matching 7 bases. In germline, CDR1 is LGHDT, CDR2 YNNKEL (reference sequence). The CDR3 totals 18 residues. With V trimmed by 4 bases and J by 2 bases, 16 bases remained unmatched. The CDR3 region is CASSPSRGQQFSNTEAFF. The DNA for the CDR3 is TGTGCCAGCAGCCCATCTCGGGGACAGCAATTCTCTAACACTGAAGCTTTCTTT. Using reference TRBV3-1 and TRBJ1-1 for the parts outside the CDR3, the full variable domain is DTAVSQTPKYLVTQMGNDKSIKCEQNLGHDTMYWYKQDSKKFLKIMFSYNNKELIINETVPNRFSPKSPDKAHLNLHINSLELGDSAVYFCASSPSRGQQFSNTEAFFGQGTRLTVV.

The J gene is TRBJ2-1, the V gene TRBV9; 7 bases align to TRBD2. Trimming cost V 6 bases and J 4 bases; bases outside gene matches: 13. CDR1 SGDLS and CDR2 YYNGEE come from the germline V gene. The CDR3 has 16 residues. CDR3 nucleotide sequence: TGTGCCAGCACCCTTTTGAGCGGGGCCGTTTACAATGAGCAGTTCTTC. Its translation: CASTLLSGAVYNEQFF.

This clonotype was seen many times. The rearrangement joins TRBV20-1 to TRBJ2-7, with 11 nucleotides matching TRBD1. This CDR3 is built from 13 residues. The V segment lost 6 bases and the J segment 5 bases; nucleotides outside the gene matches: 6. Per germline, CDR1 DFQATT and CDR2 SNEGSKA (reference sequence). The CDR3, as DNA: TGCAGTGCCTCCCGGGACAGGGGGGACGAGCAGTACGTC. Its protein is CSASRDRGDEQYV.

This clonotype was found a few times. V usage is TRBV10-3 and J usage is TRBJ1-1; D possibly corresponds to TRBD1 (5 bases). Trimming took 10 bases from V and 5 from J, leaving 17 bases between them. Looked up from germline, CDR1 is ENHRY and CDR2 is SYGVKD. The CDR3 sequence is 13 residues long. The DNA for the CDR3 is TGTGCCACCAAGGGAGGGGAAACGACTGAAGCTTTCTTT. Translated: CATKGGETTEAFF.

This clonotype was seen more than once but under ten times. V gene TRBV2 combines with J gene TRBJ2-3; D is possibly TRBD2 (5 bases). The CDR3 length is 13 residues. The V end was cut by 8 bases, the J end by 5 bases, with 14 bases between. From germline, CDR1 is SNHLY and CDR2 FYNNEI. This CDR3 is CASRRGIGDTQYF. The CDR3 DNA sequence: TGTGCCAGCCGACGGGGAATAGGAGATACGCAGTATTTT.

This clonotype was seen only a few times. The CDR3 sequence: CASRQGGANYGYTF. The CDR3 DNA sequence: TGTGCCAGCAGACAGGGAGGAGCCAACTATGGCTACACCTTC. J is TRBJ1-2 and V is TRBV12-3 or TRBV12-4; TRBD1 is a possible D gene (6 bases). This CDR3 region has 14 residues. Trimming removed 6 bases from V and 2 bases from J, with 13 bases in between.

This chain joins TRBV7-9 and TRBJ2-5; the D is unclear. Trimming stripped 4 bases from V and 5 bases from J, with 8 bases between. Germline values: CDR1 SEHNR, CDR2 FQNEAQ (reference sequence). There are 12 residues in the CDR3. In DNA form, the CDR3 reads TGTGCCAGCAGCTACCTAGGGGAGACCCAGTACTTC. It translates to CASSYLGETQYF. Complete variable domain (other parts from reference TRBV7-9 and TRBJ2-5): DTGVSQNPRHKITKRGQNVTFRCDPISEHNRLYWYRQTLGQGPEFLTYFQNEAQLEKSRLLSDRFSAERPKGSFSTLEIQRTEQGDSAMYLCASSYLGETQYFGPGTRLLVL.

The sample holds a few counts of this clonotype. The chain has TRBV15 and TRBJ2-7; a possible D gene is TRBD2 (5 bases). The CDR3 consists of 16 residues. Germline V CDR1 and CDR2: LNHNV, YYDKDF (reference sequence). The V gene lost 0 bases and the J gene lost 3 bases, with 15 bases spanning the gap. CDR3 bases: TGTGCCACCAGCAGAGATCTGACTACGACGGGCTACGAGCAGTACTTC. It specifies CATSRDLTTTGYEQYF. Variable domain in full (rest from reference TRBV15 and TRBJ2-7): DAMVIQNPRYQVTQFGKPVTLSCSQTLNHNVMYWYQQKSSQAPKLLFHYYDKDFNNEADTPDNFQSRRPNTSFCFLDIRSPGLGDTAMYLCATSRDLTTTGYEQYFGPGTRLTVT.

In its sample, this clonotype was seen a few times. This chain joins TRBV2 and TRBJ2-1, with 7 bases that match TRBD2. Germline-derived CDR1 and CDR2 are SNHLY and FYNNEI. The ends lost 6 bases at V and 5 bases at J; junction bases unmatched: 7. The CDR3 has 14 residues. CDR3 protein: CASRAGERNNEQFF. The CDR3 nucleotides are TGTGCCAGCAGGGCGGGGGAAAGGAACAATGAGCAGTTCTTC.

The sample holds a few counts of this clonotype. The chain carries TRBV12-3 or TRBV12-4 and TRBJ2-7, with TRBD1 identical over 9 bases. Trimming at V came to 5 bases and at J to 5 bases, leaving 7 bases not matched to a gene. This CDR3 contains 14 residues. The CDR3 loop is CASSPRQGVDEQYF. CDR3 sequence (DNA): TGTGCCAGCAGTCCCCGACAGGGGGTTGACGAGCAGTACTTC.

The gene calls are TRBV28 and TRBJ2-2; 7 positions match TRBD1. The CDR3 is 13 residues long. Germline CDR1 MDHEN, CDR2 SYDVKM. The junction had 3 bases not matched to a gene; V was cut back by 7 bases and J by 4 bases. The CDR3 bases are TGTGCCAGCATCGCAGGGGGCACCGGGGAGCTGTTTTTT. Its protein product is CASIAGGTGELFF.

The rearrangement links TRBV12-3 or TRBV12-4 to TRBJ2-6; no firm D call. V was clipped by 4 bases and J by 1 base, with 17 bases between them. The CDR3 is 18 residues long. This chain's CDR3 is CASSSYPRGPSGANVLTF. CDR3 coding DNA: TGTGCCAGCAGTTCTTACCCCCGAGGTCCATCTGGGGCCAACGTCCTGACTTTC.

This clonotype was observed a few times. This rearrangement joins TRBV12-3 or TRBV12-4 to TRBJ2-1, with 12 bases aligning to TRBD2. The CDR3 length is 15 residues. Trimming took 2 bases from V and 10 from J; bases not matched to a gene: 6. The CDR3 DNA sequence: TGTGCCAGCAGTTTATCTAGCGGGAGGGCCTGGGAGCAGTTCTTC. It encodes CASSLSSGRAWEQFF.